This T cell receptor beta chain was sequenced in a study of cytomegalovirus exposure and HLA in healthy donors. It was healthy bone marrow donors who served as donors. The CDR3 runs to 14 residues. With V trimmed by 6 bases and J by 3 bases, 7 bases remained unmatched. Germline-derived CDR1 and CDR2 are MNHEY and SMNVEV (reference sequence). The PCR made use of 60 Vbeta and 13 Jbeta primers. Clones were read by immunoSEQ multiplex PCR, and TCRdb kept only the in-frame ones, dropping some. This sample has 100,000 or so clones, with nearly 15% found just once. Study-wide results and limits: TCR beta chains numbering about 160 were designated cytomegalovirus-associated.

This clone has more than one count but fewer than ten. The antigen is undetermined. The TCR was taken from a female donor in good health and CMV-seronegative. Sequenced material: PBMCs. The chain joins TRBV27 to TRBJ2-7; 8 positions agree with TRBD2. CDR3 in amino acids: CASRSGGHLYEQYF. CDR3 sequence (DNA): TGTGCCAGCAGGAGCGGGGGACACCTCTACGAGCAGTACTTC.